This entry concerns a single T cell receptor beta chain. Its antigen is still unknown. This record comes from a study of identical twins. Study outcomes and limitations: Monozygotic twin pairs showed more out-of-frame TCR alpha sharing than models estimated.

Template switching supplied a universal primer site; unique molecular identifiers were carried on the cDNA. Each CDR3 protein is one row after TCRdb ran MiXCR on the 5' RACE reads. The sample gives fewer than 350,000 distinct CDR3 sequences, more than 6.5% of which show up once; about 2.1% is in the top ten. These records were also assigned to another study, of yellow fever vaccine responses in identical twins.

This TCR was recovered from a woman between 18 and 29 years old in good health. The sequencing sample was made of memory (CD45RO+) T cells sorted from blood.

The CDR3 sequence is CASSRGLADGYNEQFF. In DNA form, the CDR3 reads TGTGCCAGCTCCCGAGGGCTAGCGGATGGGTACAATGAGCAGTTCTTC. V gene TRBV6-1 combines with J gene TRBJ2-1; TRBD2 aligns across 7 bases. The length of the CDR3 is 16 residues. Trimming at V came to 8 bases and at J to 4 bases, leaving 14 bases not matched to a gene. Germline V lookup: CDR1 MNHNS, CDR2 SASEGT.